The T cell receptor beta chain described here comes from a study of cytomegalovirus exposure and HLA in healthy donors. Study-level findings and limits: V- and J-gene trimming in TCR beta was tied to a missense DCLRE1C variant by an analysis performed later. Differences between HLA loci emerged in a later analysis of TCR association rates, with DRB1 most and HLA-C fewest. Later on, analysis showed that most CMV-associated TCR beta chains appeared to be HLA-restricted. Earlier analysis looked at TCR beta V segments, and most were productive about 87% or about 30% of the time.

Vbeta (60) and Jbeta (13) primers were used in the PCR. Sequencing used immunoSEQ multiplex PCR; TCRdb keeps in-frame clones, though not all of them. Among approximately 120,000 clones listed, under 20% were seen once. As concerns this clone: Its antigen is not identified.

Input material: PBMCs. The sequence was obtained from a female donor in good health and CMV-seropositive.

As DNA, the CDR3 is TGTGCCAGCAGCCCCGGTTTAGCGGGCTATGGCTACACCTTC. This sequence encodes CASSPGLAGYGYTF. This sequence joins TRBV6-1 and TRBJ1-2; D is ambiguous. Trimming left V 6 bases short and J 4 bases short, with 15 bases between. Germline V gene lookup returns CDR1 MNHNS and CDR2 SASEGT. The CDR3 is 14 residues long.